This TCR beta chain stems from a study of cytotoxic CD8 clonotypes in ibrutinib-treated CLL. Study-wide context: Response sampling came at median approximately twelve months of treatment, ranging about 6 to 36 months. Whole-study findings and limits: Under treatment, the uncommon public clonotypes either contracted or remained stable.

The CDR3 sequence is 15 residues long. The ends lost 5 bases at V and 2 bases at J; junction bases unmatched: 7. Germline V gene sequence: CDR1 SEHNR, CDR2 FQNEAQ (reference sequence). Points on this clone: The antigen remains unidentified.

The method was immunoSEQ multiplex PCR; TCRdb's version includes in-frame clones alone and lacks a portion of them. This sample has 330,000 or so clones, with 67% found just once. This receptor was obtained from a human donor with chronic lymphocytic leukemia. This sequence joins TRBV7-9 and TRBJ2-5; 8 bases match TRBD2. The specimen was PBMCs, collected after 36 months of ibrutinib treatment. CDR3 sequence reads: CASSPRGGLQETQYF. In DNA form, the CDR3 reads TGTGCCAGCAGCCCCCGGGGGGGGCTTCAAGAGACCCAGTACTTC.